There are many counts of the clone carrying this TCR beta chain. The target antigen is unknown. The data belong to a study of T-cell reconstitution after alpha-beta-depleted transplantation in children. Regarding the study as a whole: Several patients had high TCRbeta diversity at day 60; it came from surviving recipient T cells and thymic progenitors.

Unique molecular identifiers tagged the TCRbeta library. From the PCR reads, TCRdb called clonotypes with MiXCR, one entry per CDR3 protein. The data hold roughly 280,000 distinct CDR3 sequences, with under 14% observed a single time. The trim removed 5 bases at V and 7 bases at J, leaving 7 bases unmatched. The V gene's germline CDR1 is SGHVS and CDR2 FQNEAQ. This CDR3 spans 14 amino acids. V usage is TRBV7-8 and J usage is TRBJ2-1; TRBD2 aligns across 8 bases. The source of this sequence is a male patient aged 2-15 years who had a stem cell transplant for chronic granulomatous disease, so the T cells may come from the graft donor. This specimen consisted of peripheral blood, obtained 180 days after TCRalphabeta/CD19-depleted stem cell transplant. Written as DNA, the CDR3 is TGTGCCAGCAGCCCCCGGGAGGGAATAAATGAGCAGTTCTTC. Protein sequence: CASSPREGINEQFF.